One sample yielded the 3 T cell receptor beta chains listed below, sequenced in a study of T cells in women clearing cervical HPV infection. The data were produced by immunoSEQ multiplex PCR, yet TCRdb's version contains in-frame clones alone and is incomplete. In total, the table holds more than 25,000 clones. The specimen was blood buffy coat. These receptor sequences come from a woman aged 18 to 69 with a cervical HPV16 infection that either progressed to CIN3+ or cleared (not recorded which).

With respect to this clone: One junction end disagrees with the germline gene, perhaps due to a read error. The DNA ends 3 residues before the CDR3 does, and the rest of the CDR3 is filled in from the germline J gene. The V call is TRBV4-2, the J call TRBJ2-1; the D is unclear. The germline CDR1 and CDR2 sequences are LGHNA and YNFKEQ. This CDR3 has 15 amino acids. CDR3 bases read: TGTGCCAGCAGCCCCCGAGGCCCCTCCTACAGTGAG. This codes for CASSPRGPSYSE. The full CDR3 is CASSPRGPSYSEQFF.

Points on this clone: The CDR3 end is not reached by the read, which stops 3 residues before it; the germline J gene fills it in. This chain links TRBV18 with TRBJ1-4; 8 bases fit TRBD1. Germline-derived CDR1 and CDR2 are KGHSH and LQKENI. There are 15 residues in the CDR3. CDR3 bases read: TGTGCCAGCTCACCAGGGGGACAGGTAAATTCACCA. Protein: CASSPGGQVNSP. The full CDR3 sequence reads CASSPGGQVNSPLFF.

For this clone: The CDR3 end falls 3 residues outside the read, so it is completed with the germline J gene. The chain uses TRBV24-1 and TRBJ2-5; 8 nucleotides align to TRBD2. CDR1 KGHDR and CDR2 SFDVKD come from the germline V gene. The CDR3 runs to 13 residues. J lost 3 bases, V lost 10 bases, and 6 bases had no gene match. The sequenced CDR3 bases are TGTGCCACACCGGCGGGGGGAGAAGAGACC. It specifies CATPAGGEET. The full CDR3 protein reads CATPAGGEETQYF.